These 21 T cell receptor beta chains were sequenced from one sample in a study of control samples from healthy donors and cancer patients. The data were produced by immunoSEQ multiplex PCR, yet TCRdb's version contains in-frame clones alone and is incomplete. The sample includes 100,000 to 120,000 clones, 88% of them seen just once. The sample was PBMCs. The receptors were gathered from a woman aged 55-69 years with lung cancer.

The chain combines TRBV2 with TRBJ1-5; D not certain. CDR1 SNHLY and CDR2 FYNNEI come from the germline V gene. CDR3 length: 11 residues. Deletions cut 5 bases from V and 4 bases from J, with 3 bases between. The CDR3 DNA sequence: TGTGCCAGCAGTTTGAATCAGCCCCAGCATTTT. This translates into CASSLNQPQHF.

This rearrangement joins TRBV19 to TRBJ1-2; D possibly corresponds to TRBD1 (5 bases). The CDR3 has 15 residues. Between the trimmed V and J ends, which lost 3 bases and 4 bases, there was a span of 15 bases. Per the germline V gene, CDR1 is LNHDA and CDR2 is SQIVND (reference sequence). The CDR3 reads CASSIGVRQSYGYTF. The CDR3 bases are TGTGCCAGTAGTATTGGGGTTAGACAGTCCTATGGCTACACCTTC.

The CDR3 reads CATHPTGGGYTF. In DNA, the CDR3 is TGTGCCACCCACCCTACGGGGGGCGGCTACACCTTC. J is TRBJ1-2 and V is TRBV6-5; D may be TRBD1 (6 bases). Trimming shortened V by 10 bases and J by 8 bases, and 17 bases separated the two germline ends. The CDR3 covers 12 residues. Germline V CDR1 and CDR2: MNHEY, SVGAGI.

The chain links TRBV5-1 to TRBJ1-2; TRBD1 agrees at 9 bases. CDR1 SGHRS and CDR2 YFSETQ come from the germline V gene. CDR3 length equals 16 residues. V gave up 0 bases and J gave up 7 bases; unmatched junction bases: 10. Written as DNA, the CDR3 is TGCGCCAGCAGCTTGGGCACGGGACAGGGTTTCTCTGGCTACACCTTC. Translating it yields CASSLGTGQGFSGYTF.

The chain recombines TRBV6-1 with TRBJ2-1; 9 positions agree with TRBD1. Germline CDR1 MNHNS, CDR2 SASEGT. J was trimmed by 6 bases and V by 1 base; bases with no gene match: 1. The CDR3 totals 14 residues. CDR3 in DNA: TGTGCCAGCAGTGAAGGGGGACAGGGCAATGAGCAGTTCTTC. Residues: CASSEGGQGNEQFF.

The J gene is TRBJ2-5, the V gene TRBV9, with no clear D. Per the germline V gene, CDR1 is SGDLS and CDR2 is YYNGEE. The V end lost 0 bases, the J end lost 4 bases, and 10 bases lay between the germline ends. The CDR3 sequence is 14 residues long. CDR3 coding DNA: TGTGCCAGCAGCGTAGGCGTAGCAGGAGAGACCCAGTACTTC. Translation gives CASSVGVAGETQYF.

About this clone: This CDR3 is also generated by other DNA sequences in the sample. The chain links TRBV7-2 to TRBJ1-1; D uncertain. Deletions cut 1 base from V and 0 bases from J, with 12 bases between. The CDR3 consists of 16 residues. Germline V gene data show CDR1 as SGHTA and CDR2 as FQGNSA. In DNA form, the CDR3 reads TGTGCCAGCAGCTTAGGCGGCCGAGCCATGAACACTGAAGCTTTCTTT. This translates into CASSLGGRAMNTEAFF.

The rearrangement joins TRBV7-9 to TRBJ2-3, with 7 nucleotides matching TRBD1. This CDR3 spans 14 amino acids. Germline values: CDR1 SEHNR, CDR2 FQNEAQ (reference sequence). V shed 3 bases and J 2 bases; nucleotides not matched to a gene: 2. The CDR3 is CASSLGQLTDTQYF. The CDR3 DNA is TGTGCCAGCAGCTTGGGACAGCTCACAGATACGCAGTATTTT.

The rearrangement joins TRBV6-5 to TRBJ1-2; D perhaps matches TRBD1 (5 bases). The CDR3 loop spans 13 amino acids. The germline V and J ends were trimmed by 4 bases and 2 bases, with 8 bases remaining between them. The germline V gene encodes CDR1 MNHEY and CDR2 SVGAGI. The CDR3 coding sequence is TGTGCCAGCAGTTTGGACAAAAACTATGGCTACACCTTC. Translated, it gives CASSLDKNYGYTF.

The rearrangement links TRBV27 to TRBJ2-1; 10 nucleotides agree with TRBD2. CDR3 length: 15 residues. Germline CDR1 is MNHEY and CDR2 is SMNVEV (reference sequence). Trimming took 2 bases from V and 8 from J; bases not matched to a gene: 6. The CDR3 DNA is TGTGCCAGCAGTTTACCCAGCGGGGGGGGACATGAGCAGTTCTTC. It yields the protein CASSLPSGGGHEQFF.

The chain has TRBV4-1 and TRBJ2-1; 14 bases agree with TRBD2. V dropped 6 bases and J dropped 8; count of bases not matched to a gene: 15. The CDR3 runs to 18 residues. Germline values: CDR1 MGHRA, CDR2 YSYEKL. This CDR3 is CASRGGTGTSGRLYEQFF. CDR3 nucleotides: TGCGCCAGCAGGGGGGGCACCGGGACTAGCGGGAGATTATATGAGCAGTTCTTC.

The chain carries TRBV7-9 and TRBJ1-4; D not resolved. CDR3 length equals 12 residues. CDR1 SEHNR and CDR2 FQNEAQ come from the germline V gene (reference sequence). V lost 0 bases and J lost 4, with 0 bases in between. The CDR3 DNA reads as TGTGCCAGCAGCTTAGCTAATGAAAAACTGTTTTTT. It specifies CASSLANEKLFF.

The chain has TRBV25-1 and TRBJ2-3; D tentatively fits TRBD1 or TRBD2 (7 bases each). From germline, CDR1 is MGHDK and CDR2 SYGVNS. V was pared by 4 bases and J by 1 base, with 12 bases between. The length of the CDR3 is 15 residues. The CDR3 reads CASSAGGVGTDTQYF. In DNA form, the CDR3 reads TGTGCCAGCAGTGCAGGGGGGGTAGGCACAGATACGCAGTATTTT.

The CDR3 sequence: CASSGLQTTNYGYTF. CDR3 bases: TGTGCCAGCAGCGGACTTCAGACGACAAATTATGGCTACACCTTC. The chain uses TRBV9 and TRBJ1-2, with no clear D. V was shortened by 3 bases and J by 5 bases, with 17 bases between the two germline ends. CDR1 is SGDLS, CDR2 YYNGEE, per germline. This CDR3 is built from 15 residues.

This clone was counted once. The chain is built from TRBV18 and TRBJ1-1; a weak D match, TRBD1 (5 bases). This CDR3 contains 13 residues. V lost 4 bases, J lost 5 bases, and 11 bases lay in between. Germline assignment: CDR1 KGHSH and CDR2 LQKENI. This CDR3 is CASSQGEETEAFF. As DNA, the CDR3 is TGTGCCAGCTCACAAGGGGAAGAAACTGAAGCTTTCTTT.

This clone has more than one count but fewer than ten. V is TRBV27 and J is TRBJ1-6; 7 nucleotides agree with TRBD1. The CDR3 is made up of 15 amino acids. V lost 6 bases, J lost 5 bases, and 7 bases stayed unmatched. CDR1 MNHEY and CDR2 SMNVEV come from the germline V gene (reference sequence). The CDR3 DNA follows: TGTGCCAGCAGACGCCCCACAGGGGATAATTCACCCCTCCACTTT. Protein sequence: CASRRPTGDNSPLHF.

The CDR3 sequence: CASRSSGADTDTQYF. CDR3 sequence (DNA): TGTGCCAGCAGGAGTAGCGGGGCCGACACAGATACGCAGTATTTT. The chain is built from TRBV27 and TRBJ2-3; 8 bases are shared with TRBD2. There are 15 residues in the CDR3. Germline values: CDR1 MNHEY, CDR2 SMNVEV (reference sequence). V was pared by 6 bases and J by 2 bases, with 7 bases of the junction left unmatched.

The genes are TRBV5-4 and TRBJ2-7; 10 bases agree with TRBD2. The germline V gene encodes CDR1 SGHNT and CDR2 YYREEE (reference sequence). The CDR3 totals 12 residues. CDR3 region: CEISGRPTEQYF. CDR3 in DNA: TGTGAAATTAGCGGGAGGCCCACCGAGCAGTACTTC.

The chain uses TRBV10-2 and TRBJ2-2; 8 bases agree with TRBD1. CDR1 is WSHSY and CDR2 is SAAADI in the germline V gene. CDR3 size: 15 residues. V lost 6 bases, J lost 2 bases, and 5 bases stayed unmatched. Here the CDR3 reads CASRKDRANTGELFF. DNA of the CDR3: TGCGCCAGCAGGAAGGACAGGGCAAACACCGGGGAGCTGTTTTTT.

This chain joins TRBV6-6 and TRBJ1-3; D might be TRBD1 (6 bases). V was shortened by 6 bases and J by 0 bases, with 9 bases between the two germline ends. This CDR3 spans 14 amino acids. The germline V gene has CDR1 MNHNY and CDR2 SVGAGI (reference sequence). The CDR3: CASRDSFSGNTIYF. CDR3 bases: TGTGCCAGCAGGGACAGCTTCTCTGGAAACACCATATATTTT.

This clone is a singleton in its sample. This chain uses TRBV7-9 with TRBJ2-5; 7 nucleotides align to TRBD1. CDR3 size: 14 residues. Germline values: CDR1 SEHNR, CDR2 FQNEAQ (reference sequence). With V trimmed by 5 bases and J by 5 bases, 8 bases remained unmatched. The CDR3 spells CASSKEGGRETQYF. In nucleotides, the CDR3 is TGTGCCAGCAGCAAAGAAGGGGGCCGGGAGACCCAGTACTTC.